This T cell receptor beta chain comes out of a study of T cells after posttransplantation cyclophosphamide. CDR1 SGHRS and CDR2 YFSETQ come from the germline V gene. The trim removed 6 bases at V and 4 bases at J, leaving 9 bases unmatched. The CDR3 covers 14 residues. Assay: immunoSEQ multiplex PCR; the TCRdb copy retains only in-frame clones and omits some. The data hold about 28,000 clones, with 75% to 90% observed a single time. In the case of this clone: Its target is not known.

Study-wide points: Later blood repertoires were often dominated by clones from the donor CD8+ memory compartment. After PTCy, TRB diversity resembled that of CNI/methotrexate controls. Blood and skin or GI T cell repertoires showed limited TRB overlap.

Source material: PBMCs. The TCR originated in a man aged 45-65 years. The chain is built from TRBV5-1 and TRBJ1-2; 7 nucleotides agree with TRBD1. The CDR3 loop reads CASKVIRDSYGYTF. CDR3 DNA: TGCGCCAGCAAGGTAATCCGGGACAGCTATGGCTACACCTTC.